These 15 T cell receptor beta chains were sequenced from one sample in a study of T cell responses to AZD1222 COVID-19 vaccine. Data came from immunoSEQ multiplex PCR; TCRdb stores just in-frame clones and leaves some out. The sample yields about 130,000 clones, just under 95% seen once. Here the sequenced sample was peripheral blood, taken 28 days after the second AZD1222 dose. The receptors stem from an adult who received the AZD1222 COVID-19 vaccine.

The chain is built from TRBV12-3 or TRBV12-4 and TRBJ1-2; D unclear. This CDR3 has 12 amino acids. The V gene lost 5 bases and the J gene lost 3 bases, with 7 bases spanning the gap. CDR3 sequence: CASSPRDYGYTF. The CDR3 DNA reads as TGTGCCAGCAGTCCCCGCGACTATGGCTACACCTTC.

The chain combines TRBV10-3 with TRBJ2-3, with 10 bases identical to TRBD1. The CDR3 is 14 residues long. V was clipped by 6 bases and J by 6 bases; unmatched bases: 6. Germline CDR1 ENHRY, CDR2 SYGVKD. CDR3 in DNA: TGTGCCATCAGACCCGGGACAGGGGACGATACGCAGTATTTT. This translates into CAIRPGTGDDTQYF.

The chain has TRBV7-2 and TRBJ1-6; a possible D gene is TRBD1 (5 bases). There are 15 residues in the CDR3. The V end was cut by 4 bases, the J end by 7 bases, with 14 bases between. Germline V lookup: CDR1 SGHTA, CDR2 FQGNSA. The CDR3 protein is CASSSISGKNSPLHF. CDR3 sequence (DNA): TGTGCCAGCAGCTCAATCTCAGGGAAGAATTCACCCCTCCACTTT. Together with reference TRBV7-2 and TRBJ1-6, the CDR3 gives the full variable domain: GAGVSQSPSNKVTEKGKDVELRCDPISGHTALYWYRQSLGQGLEFLIYFQGNSAPDKSGLPSDRFSAERTGGSVSTLTIQRTQQEDSAVYLCASSSISGKNSPLHFGNGTRLTVT.

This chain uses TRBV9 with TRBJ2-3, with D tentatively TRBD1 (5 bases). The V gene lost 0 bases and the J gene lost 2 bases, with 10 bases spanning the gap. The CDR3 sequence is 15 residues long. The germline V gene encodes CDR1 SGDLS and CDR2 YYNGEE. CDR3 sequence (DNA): TGTGCCAGCAGCGTAGCCCCGGACATCACAGATACGCAGTATTTT. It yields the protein CASSVAPDITDTQYF.

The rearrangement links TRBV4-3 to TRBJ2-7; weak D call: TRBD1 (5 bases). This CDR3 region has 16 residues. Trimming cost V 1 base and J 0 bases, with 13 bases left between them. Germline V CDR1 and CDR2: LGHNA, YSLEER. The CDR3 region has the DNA TGCGCCAGCAGCCAAGGTAGCAGGGCCCGCTCCTACGAGCAGTACTTC. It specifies CASSQGSRARSYEQYF.

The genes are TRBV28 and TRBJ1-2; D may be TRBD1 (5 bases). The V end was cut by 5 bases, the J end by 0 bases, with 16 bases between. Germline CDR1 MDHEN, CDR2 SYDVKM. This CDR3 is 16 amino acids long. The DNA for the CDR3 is TGTGCCAGCAGTCGCCCCCGTGACAGAGCTAACTATGGCTACACCTTC. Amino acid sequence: CASSRPRDRANYGYTF.

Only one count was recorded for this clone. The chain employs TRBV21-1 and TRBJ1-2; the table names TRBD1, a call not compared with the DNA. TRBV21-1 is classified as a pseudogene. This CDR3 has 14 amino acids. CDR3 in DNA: TGTGCCAGCAGAGGGGACAGGCAGAACTATGGCTACACCTTC. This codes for CASRGDRQNYGYTF.

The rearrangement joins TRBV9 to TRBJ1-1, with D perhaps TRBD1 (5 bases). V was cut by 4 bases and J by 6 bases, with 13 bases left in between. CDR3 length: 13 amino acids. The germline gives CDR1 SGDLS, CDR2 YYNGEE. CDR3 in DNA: TGTGCCAGCAGCTCAGGGAAGGCAGCTGAAGCTTTCTTT. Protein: CASSSGKAAEAFF. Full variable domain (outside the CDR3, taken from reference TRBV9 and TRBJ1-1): DSGVTQTPKHLITATGQRVTLRCSPRSGDLSVYWYQQSLDQGLQFLIQYYNGEERAKGNILERFSAQQFPDLHSELNLSSLELGDSALYFCASSSGKAAEAFFGQGTRLTVV.

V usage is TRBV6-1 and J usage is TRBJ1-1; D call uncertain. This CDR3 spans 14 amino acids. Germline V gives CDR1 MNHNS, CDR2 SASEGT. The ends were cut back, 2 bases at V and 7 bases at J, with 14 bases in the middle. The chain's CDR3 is CASSESWGANEAFF. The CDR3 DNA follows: TGTGCCAGCAGTGAATCATGGGGTGCTAATGAAGCTTTCTTT.

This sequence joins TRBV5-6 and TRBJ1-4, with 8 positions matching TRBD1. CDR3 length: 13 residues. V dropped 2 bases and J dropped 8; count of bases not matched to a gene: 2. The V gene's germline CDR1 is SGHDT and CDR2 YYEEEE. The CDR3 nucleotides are TGTGCCAGCAGCTTTCAGGGGGCGGAAAAACTGTTTTTT. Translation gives CASSFQGAEKLFF.

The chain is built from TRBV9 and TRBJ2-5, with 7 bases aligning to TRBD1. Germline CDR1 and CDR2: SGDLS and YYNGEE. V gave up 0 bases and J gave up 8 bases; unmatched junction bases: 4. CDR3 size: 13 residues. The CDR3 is CASSVEGAGTQYF. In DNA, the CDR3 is TGTGCCAGCAGCGTAGAGGGGGCGGGTACCCAGTACTTC.

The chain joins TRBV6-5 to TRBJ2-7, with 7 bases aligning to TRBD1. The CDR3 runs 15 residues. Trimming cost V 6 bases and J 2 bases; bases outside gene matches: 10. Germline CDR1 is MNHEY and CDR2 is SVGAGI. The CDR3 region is CASRPQGPGTYEQYF. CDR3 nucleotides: TGTGCCAGCAGACCACAGGGGCCGGGAACCTACGAGCAGTACTTC.

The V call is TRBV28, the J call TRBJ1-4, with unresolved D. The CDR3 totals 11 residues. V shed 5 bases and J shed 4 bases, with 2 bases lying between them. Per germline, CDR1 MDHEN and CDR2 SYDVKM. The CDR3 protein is CASSDNEKLFF. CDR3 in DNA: TGTGCCAGCAGTGATAATGAAAAACTGTTTTTT.

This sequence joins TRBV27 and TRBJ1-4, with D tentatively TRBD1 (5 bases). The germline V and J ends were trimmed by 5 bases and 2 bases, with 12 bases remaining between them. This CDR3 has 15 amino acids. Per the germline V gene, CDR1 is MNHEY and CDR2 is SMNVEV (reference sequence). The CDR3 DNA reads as TGTGCCAGCAGTCCCCGGGACGACACTAATGAAAAACTGTTTTTT. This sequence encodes CASSPRDDTNEKLFF.

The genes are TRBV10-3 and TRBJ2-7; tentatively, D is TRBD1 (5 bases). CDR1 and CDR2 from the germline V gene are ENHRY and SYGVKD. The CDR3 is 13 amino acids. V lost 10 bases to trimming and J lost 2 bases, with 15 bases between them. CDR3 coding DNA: TGTGCCAGCGGTGGGGCCGTTGCCTACGAGCAGTACTTC. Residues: CASGGAVAYEQYF.